This entry lists 29 T cell receptor beta chains sequenced from one sample in a study of molecular identifiers for immune sequencing clone quantification. TCRdb passed the PCR reads through MiXCR, listing each CDR3 protein once. The table has some 100,000 distinct CDR3 sequences, around 20% seen once. The source material was naive CD8+ T cells from blood, with Jurkat cell RNA spiked in. Stated subset: FACS-sorted CD8+CD4-CCR7+CD45RA+ naive T cells. Receptor source: a human donor in good health. Some libraries in this study had Jurkat cell RNA spiked in.

This clonotype was seen many times. The genes are TRBV4-3 and TRBJ2-3, with D unclear. The V end was cut by 1 base, the J end by 2 bases, with 10 bases between. The germline CDR1 and CDR2 sequences are LGHNA and YSLEER. The CDR3 loop spans 15 amino acids. CDR3 sequence: CASSQGSGTTDTQYF. The DNA for the CDR3 is TGCGCCAGCAGCCAAGGATCAGGAACCACAGATACGCAGTATTTT.

This clonotype showed up many times. V usage is TRBV5-1 and J usage is TRBJ2-3; D might be TRBD1 (5 bases). The CDR3 runs 13 residues. V lost 7 bases to trimming and J lost 8 bases, with 17 bases between them. Germline V gene data show CDR1 as SGHRS and CDR2 as YFSETQ. The CDR3 nucleotides read TGCGCCAGCCGCGACAGCCTCTCAGCTACGCAGTATTTT. This translates into CASRDSLSATQYF.

With respect to this clonotype: This may be a read error, as it is one base from a much larger clone. This sequence joins TRBV10-3 and TRBJ2-7, with D perhaps being TRBD1 or TRBD2 (5 bases each). Germline CDR1 ENHRY, CDR2 SYGVKD. The CDR3 loop spans 13 amino acids. CDR3 sequence (DNA): TGTGCCGTAAGGGACGCCGGAACCTACGAGCGGTACTTC. Protein sequence: CAVRDAGTYERYF.

Ten or more counts support this clonotype. The chain combines TRBV7-8 with TRBJ2-7, with D possibly matching TRBD2 (5 bases). The germline CDR1 and CDR2 sequences are SGHVS and FQNEAQ. The CDR3 consists of 14 residues. The V end was cut by 4 bases, the J end by 1 base, with 11 bases between. In DNA, the CDR3 is TGTGCCAGCAGCTCGAAACCGGGGTCCTACGAGCAGTACTTC. Amino acids: CASSSKPGSYEQYF.

Worth noting for this clonotype: A read error may explain this, as a much larger clone is one base away. As the CDR3 is not closed by the conserved phenylalanine or tryptophan, this likely results from a read error. The CDR3 loop is CSVETVYGYTL. The CDR3 DNA follows: TGCAGCGTTGAGACAGTCTATGGCTACACCCTC. The chain employs TRBV29-1 and TRBJ1-2; a possible D gene is TRBD1 (5 bases). This CDR3 is 11 amino acids long. Germline lookup yields CDR1 SQVTM and CDR2 ANQGSEA. Trimming took 3 bases from V and 4 from J, leaving 6 bases between them.

This clonotype came up many times. CDR3 loop: CATSDPFTDTQYF. CDR3 DNA: TGTGCCACCAGTGATCCGTTCACAGATACGCAGTATTTT. This chain links TRBV24-1 with TRBJ2-3; D is uncertain. CDR3 length: 13 residues. With 3 bases removed from V and 2 bases from J, the gap between germline ends came to 5 bases. The V gene's germline CDR1 is KGHDR and CDR2 SFDVKD.

The CDR3 DNA is TGTGCCAGCAGTCCCTCAAGGCAGGGAGGATACGAGCAGTACTTC. It is translated as CASSPSRQGGYEQYF. The chain couples TRBV27 to TRBJ2-7; a weak D match, TRBD2 (6 bases). Trimming cost V 5 bases and J 4 bases, with 18 bases left between them. Germline CDR1 MNHEY, CDR2 SMNVEV (reference sequence). There are 15 residues in the CDR3.

This clonotype has a count of ten or more. The chain employs TRBV7-8 and TRBJ2-1, with TRBD2 matching over 10 bases. This CDR3 has 15 amino acids. Trimming took 3 bases from V and 6 from J; bases not matched to a gene: 5. The germline V gene encodes CDR1 SGHVS and CDR2 FQNEAQ. The CDR3 reads CASSFIAGGRNEQFF. The CDR3 DNA reads as TGTGCCAGCAGCTTCATAGCGGGGGGCCGCAATGAGCAGTTCTTC.

There are many counts of this clonotype. V gene TRBV6-5 combines with J gene TRBJ2-7, with D perhaps TRBD2 (6 bases). Germline V lookup: CDR1 MNHEY, CDR2 SVGAGI. The CDR3 has 14 amino acids. V dropped 0 bases and J dropped 6 bases, with 12 bases sitting between them. The DNA for the CDR3 is TGTGCCAGCAGTTACTCGATCTTGGGGGGCGAGCAGTACTTC. Its translation is CASSYSILGGEQYF.

This clonotype was counted at least ten times. The chain employs TRBV27 and TRBJ2-3, with unresolved D. V lost 7 bases, J lost 6 bases, and 8 bases lay in between. Germline V gives CDR1 MNHEY, CDR2 SMNVEV (reference sequence). The length of the CDR3 is 11 residues. CDR3 sequence reads: CASIDSDTQYF. The DNA of the CDR3 is TGTGCCAGCATCGATTCCGATACGCAGTATTTT.

This clonotype was seen once. A much larger clone sits a single nucleotide away, making a read error possible. This chain uses TRBV2 with TRBJ2-7, with D tentatively TRBD2 (6 bases). CDR1 is SNHLY and CDR2 is FYNNEI in the germline V gene. Trimming removed 8 bases at V and 1 base at J, with 18 bases between. The CDR3 contains 15 residues. The CDR3 DNA is TGTGCCAGCCGCGGGACTGACCGACCATCCTACGAGCAGTACTTC. Translated, it gives CASRGTDRPSYEQYF. Full variable domain (outside the CDR3, taken from reference TRBV2 and TRBJ2-7): EPEVTQTPSHQVTQMGQEVILRCVPISNHLYFYWYRQILGQKVEFLVSFYNNEISEKSEIFDDQFSVERPDGSNFTLKIRSTKLEDSAMYFCASRGTDRPSYEQYFGPGTRLTVT.

This clonotype was recorded at least ten times. This chain uses TRBV6-2 or TRBV6-3 with TRBJ2-1; possibly TRBD2 for D (5 bases). The CDR3 is made up of 14 amino acids. The V end was cut by 0 bases, the J end by 7 bases, with 10 bases between. Germline V gene sequence: CDR1 MNHEY, CDR2 SVGEGT. The CDR3 spells CASSYSRGSNEQFF. The CDR3 DNA reads TGTGCCAGCAGTTACTCTCGTGGGAGTAATGAGCAGTTCTTC.

This clonotype appeared many times. V gene TRBV19 combines with J gene TRBJ2-7; D unresolved. The CDR3 runs 10 residues. Germline CDR1 and CDR2: LNHDA and SQIVND (reference sequence). V lost 6 bases, J lost 2 bases, and 2 bases lay in between. The CDR3 region has the DNA TGTGCCAGTAGGCCCTACGAGCAGTACTTC. Amino acids: CASRPYEQYF.

Remarks on this clonotype: One base away lies a much larger clone, so this may be a sequencing read error. Without the conserved terminal phenylalanine or tryptophan, this CDR3 likely stems from a read error. This chain links TRBV4-3 with TRBJ2-7; TRBD2 matches at 11 bases. Germline V lookup: CDR1 LGHNA, CDR2 YSLEER. This CDR3 comprises 15 residues. V lost 3 bases and J lost 5; bases outside the gene matches: 6. The CDR3 sequence: CASSHGLAGVDEQYS. The CDR3 region has the DNA TGCGCCAGCAGCCACGGACTAGCGGGTGTCGACGAGCAGTACTCC.

With regard to this clonotype: Since a much larger clone is just one base distant, this may be a read error. The rearrangement joins TRBV6-5 to TRBJ2-1; TRBD2 aligns across 7 bases. This CDR3 comprises 14 residues. Germline CDR1 MNHEY, CDR2 SVGAGI. Written as DNA, the CDR3 is TGTGCAACTAGCGTGGGCAGCTCCTACAATGAGCAGTTCTTC. Its translation is CATSVGSSYNEQFF.

This clonotype came up many times. The J gene is TRBJ2-5, the V gene TRBV11-2, with TRBD2 matching over 11 bases. Germline V gives CDR1 SGHAT, CDR2 FQNNGV. The CDR3 has 17 residues. The junction had 4 bases not matched to a gene; V was cut back by 0 bases and J by 1 base. The CDR3 nucleotides read TGTGCCAGCAGCTTAGATCGGGGACTAGCGGCCCAAGAGACCCAGTACTTC. This encodes CASSLDRGLAAQETQYF. Full variable domain (remainder filled in from reference TRBV11-2 and TRBJ2-5): EAGVAQSPRYKIIEKRQSVAFWCNPISGHATLYWYQQILGQGPKLLIQFQNNGVVDDSQLPKDRFSAERLKGVDSTLKIQPAKLEDSAVYLCASSLDRGLAAQETQYFGPGTRLLVL.

This clonotype was picked up many times. CDR3 bases: TGTGCCAGCAGCGACCGGAGTGCCCTTCCCGAGCAGTACTTC. Amino acid sequence: CASSDRSALPEQYF. The chain has TRBV7-9 and TRBJ2-7; no reliable D call. The CDR3 contains 14 residues. V lost 5 bases and J lost 6, with 17 bases in between. Germline CDR1 and CDR2: SEHNR and FQNEAQ (reference sequence).

For this clonotype: At one end the junction does not follow the germline gene, possibly because of a read error. The chain combines TRBV7-9 with TRBJ2-3; no reliable D call. Germline V lookup: CDR1 SEHNR, CDR2 FQNEAQ (reference sequence). The CDR3 runs to 8 residues. CDR3 region: CASSLSFF. CDR3 coding DNA: TGTGCCAGCAGCCTCTCCTTTTTT.

This clonotype was seen a few times. This rearrangement joins TRBV11-1 to TRBJ2-7, with TRBD2 matching over 8 bases. V lost 6 bases to trimming and J lost 3 bases; unmatched junction nucleotides: 4. CDR1 is SGHAT and CDR2 is FQDESV in the germline V gene (reference sequence). This CDR3 has 13 amino acids. The CDR3 DNA reads TGTGCCAGCAGAATAGCGGGAAGCTACGAGCAGTACTTC. Protein sequence: CASRIAGSYEQYF.

A note on this clonotype: Its ends do not fully match the called genes, so a read error is possible. The chain links TRBV10-3 to TRBJ2-1, with D perhaps TRBD2 (5 bases). Germline V gives CDR1 ENHRY, CDR2 SYGVKD. This CDR3 has 17 residues. The CDR3 region is CAIGESVVTGLNNEQFF. As DNA, the CDR3 is TGTGCCATCGGTGAGTCGGTGGTTACTGGACTCAACAATGAGCAGTTCTTC.

In regard to this clonotype: The germline gene is not matched at one end of the junction; a read error may be the cause. V usage is TRBV19 and J usage is TRBJ1-2; possible D gene TRBD1, 5 bases. Germline V CDR1 and CDR2: LNHDA, SQIVND (reference sequence). The CDR3 spans 14 residues. The CDR3 nucleotides read TGTGCCAGTAGGCTCAGGGCTCAGGGTTATGGCCACACCTTC. Its protein product is CASRLRAQGYGHTF.

In this sample, this clonotype turned up many times. This chain links TRBV4-3 with TRBJ2-3; 9 nucleotides line up with TRBD1. Per the germline V gene, CDR1 is LGHNA and CDR2 is YSLEER. With V trimmed by 2 bases and J by 0 bases, 6 bases remained unmatched. This CDR3 is 17 amino acids long. The CDR3 DNA follows: TGCGCCAGCAGCCAAACCACCGGGACAGGGAGCACAGATACGCAGTATTTT. Its protein is CASSQTTGTGSTDTQYF.

This clonotype has at least ten counts. This chain joins TRBV7-8 and TRBJ2-3; 7 bases agree with TRBD2. Germline-derived CDR1 and CDR2 are SGHVS and FQNEAQ. The CDR3 is 14 amino acids. The ends lost 2 bases at V and 3 bases at J; junction bases unmatched: 2. The CDR3 loop is CASSLTAGTDTQYF. The CDR3 bases are TGTGCCAGCAGCTTAACAGCGGGAACAGATACGCAGTATTTT.

This clonotype was seen repeatedly, ten times or more. V is TRBV7-8 and J is TRBJ2-3, with D hard to call. Germline CDR1 is SGHVS and CDR2 is FQNEAQ. Trimming stripped 8 bases from V and 0 bases from J, with 6 bases between. The CDR3 loop spans 12 amino acids. CDR3 loop: CASALSTDTQYF. The CDR3 DNA reads as TGTGCCAGCGCGCTGAGCACAGATACGCAGTATTTT.

In regard to this clonotype: This may be a read error, as it is one base from a much larger clone. The chain couples TRBV14 to TRBJ2-7; D remains ambiguous. This CDR3 contains 12 residues. The V end was cut by 5 bases, the J end by 3 bases, with 8 bases between. From germline, CDR1 is SGHDN and CDR2 FVKESK. The DNA of the CDR3 is TGTGCCAGCAGCGGGTGCGACTACGAGCAGTACTTC. This gives the protein CASSGCDYEQYF. The full variable domain, completed using reference TRBV14 and TRBJ2-7, is EAGVTQFPSHSVIEKGQTVTLRCDPISGHDNLYWYRRVMGKEIKFLLHFVKESKQDESGMPNNRFLAERTGGTYSTLKVQPAELEDSGVYFCASSGCDYEQYFGPGTRLTVT.

V is TRBV29-1 and J is TRBJ2-7, with TRBD1 as a possible D gene (6 bases). V was clipped by 6 bases and J by 2 bases, with 17 bases between them. The germline CDR1 and CDR2 sequences are SQVTM and ANQGSEA. The CDR3 is made up of 14 amino acids. CDR3 amino acids: CSVEPEDSPYEQYF. Here the CDR3 DNA reads TGCAGCGTCGAACCCGAGGACAGTCCCTACGAGCAGTACTTC.

This clonotype has a count of ten or more. The CDR3 sequence is CASGFGTGPNEKLFF. CDR3 nucleotide sequence: TGTGCCAGTGGATTTGGGACAGGGCCTAATGAAAAACTGTTTTTT. The chain links TRBV19 to TRBJ1-4, with 9 bases that match TRBD1. V was pared by 8 bases and J by 3 bases, with 7 bases of the junction left unmatched. CDR1 is LNHDA and CDR2 is SQIVND in the germline V gene (reference sequence). The CDR3 contains 15 residues.

The sample holds a few counts of this clonotype. The chain uses TRBV5-1 and TRBJ1-2; D uncertain. The V gene's germline CDR1 is SGHRS and CDR2 YFSETQ. The CDR3 covers 14 residues. Trimming cost V 0 bases and J 6 bases, with 12 bases left between them. The CDR3 DNA sequence: TGCGCCAGCAGCTTGGTGGAGGGAGGTGATGGCTACACCTTC. It yields the protein CASSLVEGGDGYTF.

This clonotype was detected ten times or more. The chain couples TRBV7-9 to TRBJ2-1; 9 positions agree with TRBD2. Germline V gene data show CDR1 as SEHNR and CDR2 as FQNEAQ (reference sequence). The V gene end was trimmed by 6 bases and the J gene end by 7 bases; junction bases not matched to a gene: 13. This CDR3 region has 16 residues. The CDR3 coding sequence is TGTGCCAGCAGAGTAGGGGCTAGCGGGAATGCAAATGAGCAGTTCTTC. The encoded protein is CASRVGASGNANEQFF.